This T cell receptor (beta chain) was recorded in a study of Ad26.COV2.S vaccination and SARS-CoV-2 variants. The overall study: By the intramuscular route, Ad26.COV2.S was given once, or twice 56 days apart.

Treatment denoted: about 20 received Ad26.COV2.S at low or high dose, single or two shots; five or six received placebo; per-sample allocation not given. Day 63 following the first vaccine or placebo injection was when the samples were taken. Aged 18-55 years, donor was enrolled in Boston in 2020. About this clone: The antigen remains undetermined.

Overall study results and limits: TCR breadth and depth analyses may have underestimated total T cell responses.

The CDR3 loop spans 14 amino acids. Germline loops: CDR1 SGHAT, CDR2 FQNNGV. The germline V and J ends were trimmed by 0 bases and 6 bases, with 11 bases remaining between them. Libraries were prepared by immunoSEQ multiplex PCR; TCRdb keeps only in-frame clonotypes and omits some of them. The sample shows roughly 680,000 clones, roughly 90% of them seen only once. The chain joins TRBV11-2 to TRBJ1-1, with D hard to call. The source material was peripheral blood, sampled in a trial of Ad26.COV2.S vaccine versus placebo. The receptor's source is a person aged 18-60 years who received the Ad26.COV2.S COVID-19 vaccine or a placebo. This CDR3 is CASSLDIVLPEAFF. DNA of the CDR3: TGTGCCAGCAGCTTAGATATTGTTCTGCCTGAAGCTTTCTTT.